These 29 T cell receptor beta chains originate from one sample sequenced in a study of radiotherapy plus CTLA-4 blockade in lung cancer. The assay was immunoSEQ multiplex PCR, and TCRdb's table has in-frame clones only and misses some. The profile shows 50,000 to 60,000 clones, 82% of them singletons. The source material was peripheral blood, sampled from a patient treated with radiotherapy plus ipilimumab. Receptors originate from a human donor with non-small cell lung cancer whose response to radiotherapy plus ipilimumab could not be evaluated.

This clone was seen more than once but under ten times. V and J are TRBV28 and TRBJ1-4, with 7 bases fitting TRBD1. Germline assignment: CDR1 MDHEN and CDR2 SYDVKM. Trimming removed 6 bases from V and 5 bases from J; junction bases left unmatched: 9. The CDR3 is made up of 15 amino acids. CDR3: CASSPSGGSNEKLFF. The CDR3 DNA is TGTGCCAGCAGCCCCTCAGGGGGGTCCAATGAAAAACTGTTTTTT.

The rearrangement joins TRBV5-1 to TRBJ2-5; TRBD2 matches 11 bases. Trimming cost V 0 bases and J 2 bases; bases outside gene matches: 3. Germline assignment: CDR1 SGHRS and CDR2 YFSETQ. The CDR3 has 16 amino acids. As DNA, the CDR3 is TGCGCCAGCAGCTTGGGCGGGACTAGCGGACAAGAGACCCAGTACTTC. It specifies CASSLGGTSGQETQYF. Full variable domain (outside the CDR3, taken from reference TRBV5-1 and TRBJ2-5): KAGVTQTPRYLIKTRGQQVTLSCSPISGHRSVSWYQQTPGQGLQFLFEYFSETQRNKGNFPGRFSGRQFSNSRSEMNVSTLELGDSALYLCASSLGGTSGQETQYFGPGTRLLVL.

This clone was picked up one time. The chain employs TRBV5-4 and TRBJ2-1; 9 bases are shared with TRBD2. The CDR3 is 16 amino acids. J gave up 7 bases and V 4 bases, and 12 bases lay outside the gene matches. The germline CDR1 and CDR2 sequences are SGHNT and YYREEE (reference sequence). DNA for the CDR3: TGTGCCAGCAGCCCAGGTGGCGGGGGGGCGGAGAATGAGCAGTTCTTC. The encoded protein is CASSPGGGGAENEQFF.

This clone was observed a few times. Other DNA sequences from this sample encode an identical CDR3 as well. CDR3 loop: CASSLRGEQYF. CDR3 DNA: TGTGCCAGCAGTCTCCGGGGGGAGCAGTACTTC. This chain connects TRBV28 to TRBJ2-7, with a tentative D call TRBD2 (6 bases). CDR1 and CDR2 from the germline V gene are MDHEN and SYDVKM. The germline V and J ends were trimmed by 5 bases and 7 bases, with 9 bases remaining between them. The CDR3 spans 11 residues.

This rearrangement joins TRBV7-9 to TRBJ2-3, with TRBD1 matching 7 bases. This CDR3 comprises 13 residues. V gave up 0 bases and J gave up 8 bases; unmatched junction bases: 2. Germline V lookup: CDR1 SEHNR, CDR2 FQNEAQ (reference sequence). The CDR3 here is CASSLAPGGTQYF. The DNA of the CDR3 is TGTGCCAGCAGCTTAGCCCCAGGGGGTACGCAGTATTTT.

The chain carries TRBV7-8 and TRBJ2-7; 9 bases map to TRBD2. The CDR3 length is 16 residues. Germline V gene lookup returns CDR1 SGHVS and CDR2 FQNEAQ. V was clipped by 1 base and J by 0 bases; unmatched bases: 4. CDR3 amino acids: CASSLVTSGFSYEQYF. CDR3 coding DNA: TGTGCCAGCAGCTTAGTGACTAGCGGTTTCTCCTACGAGCAGTACTTC.

The chain carries TRBV12-5 and TRBJ2-7; no clear D. The germline gives CDR1 LGHNT, CDR2 FRNRAP. The CDR3 consists of 17 residues. Trimming took off 0 bases at V and 5 bases at J, with 20 bases between the two ends. CDR3 DNA sequence: TGTGCTAGTGGTTTGGTAGTCCGGGTCTTGGCTCCTGACGAGCAGTACTTC. Translated: CASGLVVRVLAPDEQYF.

This chain uses TRBV10-3 with TRBJ2-1; TRBD1 might be the D (6 bases). The V and J ends lost 4 bases and 8 bases respectively, with 18 bases between them. The CDR3 consists of 15 residues. Germline CDR1 reads ENHRY; CDR2 reads SYGVKD. The DNA of the CDR3 is TGTGCCATCAGTGCTGGGATCAGGGGTTCAGATGAGCAGTTCTTC. The encoded protein is CAISAGIRGSDEQFF.

The chain is built from TRBV5-1 and TRBJ2-5; D is possibly TRBD2 (7 bases). CDR1 is SGHRS and CDR2 is YFSETQ in the germline V gene. The CDR3 consists of 14 residues. V was cut by 7 bases and J by 2 bases, with 15 bases left in between. This CDR3 is CASATGRAQETQYF. The CDR3 nucleotides are TGCGCCAGCGCTACAGGGAGGGCACAAGAGACCCAGTACTTC.

V is TRBV28 and J is TRBJ1-2; tentative D call: TRBD1 (5 bases). Germline CDR1 MDHEN, CDR2 SYDVKM. The CDR3 covers 14 residues. Trimming took off 5 bases at V and 4 bases at J, with 14 bases between the two ends. In DNA, the CDR3 is TGTGCCAGCAGTCCTCAGGGCCTGTTCTATGGCTACACCTTC. This gives the protein CASSPQGLFYGYTF.

This chain uses TRBV9 with TRBJ2-2, with D perhaps TRBD2 (7 bases). The CDR3 loop spans 17 amino acids. With 3 bases removed from V and 0 bases from J, the gap between germline ends came to 15 bases. From germline, CDR1 is SGDLS and CDR2 YYNGEE. This CDR3 is CASSAPGGGTNTGELFF. The CDR3 DNA follows: TGTGCCAGCAGCGCCCCTGGGGGGGGCACGAACACCGGGGAGCTGTTTTTT.

Within the sample, this clone is medium-sized. J is TRBJ2-7 and V is TRBV6-6, with 9 nucleotides matching TRBD2. This CDR3 contains 13 residues. J lost 13 bases, V lost 0 bases, and 7 bases had no gene match. Looked up from germline, CDR1 is MNHNY and CDR2 is SVGAGI (reference sequence). CDR3 region: CASSYSATAGGYF. CDR3 nucleotides: TGTGCCAGCAGTTACTCGGCCACAGCGGGGGGTTACTTC.

The chain employs TRBV7-6 and TRBJ1-6; D is perhaps TRBD1 (5 bases). V shed 6 bases and J shed 6 bases, with 12 bases lying between them. Germline V gene lookup returns CDR1 SGHVS and CDR2 FNYEAQ. CDR3 length equals 14 residues. The CDR3 DNA follows: TGTGCCAGCAGTCGTGGACAACTTAATTCACCCCTCCACTTT. It yields the protein CASSRGQLNSPLHF.

V is TRBV27 and J is TRBJ2-3; unclear D gene. This CDR3 is 15 amino acids long. Trimming stripped 6 bases from V and 1 base from J, with 14 bases between. Germline V gene data show CDR1 as MNHEY and CDR2 as SMNVEV (reference sequence). CDR3 DNA sequence: TGTGCCAGCAGCAGGCCGGTCCGCGGCACAGATACGCAGTATTTT. It codes for CASSRPVRGTDTQYF.

The rearrangement joins TRBV5-4 to TRBJ1-1, with a tentative D call TRBD1 (5 bases). Trimming took 6 bases from V and 3 from J, leaving 24 bases between them. This CDR3 region has 17 residues. Germline lookup yields CDR1 SGHNT and CDR2 YYREEE (reference sequence). This CDR3 is CASIPLGTASGDTEAFF. The CDR3 DNA reads as TGTGCCAGCATCCCCCTGGGGACCGCTTCGGGGGACACTGAAGCTTTCTTT.

This clone was detected only a few times. This chain uses TRBV4-3 with TRBJ2-7; possible D gene TRBD2, 5 bases. Between the trimmed V and J ends, which lost 1 base and 6 bases, there was a span of 10 bases. Germline V gene sequence: CDR1 LGHNA, CDR2 YSLEER. This CDR3 is 13 amino acids long. The CDR3 loop is CASSQAFGGEQYF. CDR3 nucleotide sequence: TGCGCCAGCAGCCAAGCTTTTGGAGGCGAGCAGTACTTC.

The gene calls are TRBV13 and TRBJ2-7, with a tentative D call TRBD1 (6 bases). This CDR3 spans 13 amino acids. V was clipped by 5 bases and J by 3 bases, with 11 bases between them. The germline V gene has CDR1 PRHDT and CDR2 FYEKMQ (reference sequence). The CDR3 region is CASSPGTSYEQYF. The CDR3 nucleotides read TGTGCCAGCAGCCCCGGGACAAGCTACGAGCAGTACTTC.

The chain links TRBV5-6 to TRBJ2-7, with a weak D call TRBD1 (6 bases). CDR3 length: 12 residues. V lost 3 bases and J lost 6, with 10 bases in between. Germline loops: CDR1 SGHDT, CDR2 YYEEEE. CDR3 residues: CASSYGTLEQYF. The DNA of the CDR3 is TGTGCCAGCAGCTATGGGACACTCGAGCAGTACTTC.

The rearrangement joins TRBV9 to TRBJ1-1; TRBD1 agrees at 8 bases. The junction had 6 bases not matched to a gene; V was cut back by 4 bases and J by 1 base. Germline-derived CDR1 and CDR2 are SGDLS and YYNGEE. The CDR3 has 15 amino acids. The CDR3 DNA follows: TGTGCCAGCAGCCGCGAGACAGGGGAGAACACTGAAGCTTTCTTT. It translates to CASSRETGENTEAFF.

This clone turned up a few times. This rearrangement joins TRBV9 to TRBJ1-1, with 9 bases aligning to TRBD1. Per the germline V gene, CDR1 is SGDLS and CDR2 is YYNGEE. The CDR3 has 14 amino acids. V trimming: 4 bases; J trimming: 3 bases; junction bases outside the gene matches: 4. CDR3 in amino acids: CASSPGQGYTEAFF. The CDR3 DNA follows: TGTGCCAGCAGCCCAGGACAGGGGTACACTGAAGCTTTCTTT. The variable domain in full, completed from reference TRBV9 and TRBJ1-1, reads DSGVTQTPKHLITATGQRVTLRCSPRSGDLSVYWYQQSLDQGLQFLIQYYNGEERAKGNILERFSAQQFPDLHSELNLSSLELGDSALYFCASSPGQGYTEAFFGQGTRLTVV.

V gene TRBV29-1 combines with J gene TRBJ1-1; possible D gene TRBD1, 5 bases. Germline CDR1 is SQVTM and CDR2 is ANQGSEA. This CDR3 is 14 amino acids long. V was shortened by 4 bases and J by 0 bases, with 12 bases between the two germline ends. In nucleotides, the CDR3 is TGCAGCGTTGCCCGACAGACCATGAACACTGAAGCTTTCTTT. Protein product: CSVARQTMNTEAFF.

The chain combines TRBV7-9 with TRBJ2-7; D uncertain. In germline, CDR1 is SEHNR, CDR2 FQNEAQ (reference sequence). The CDR3 extends over 17 amino acids. The germline V and J ends were trimmed by 2 bases and 1 base, with 18 bases remaining between them. The CDR3 bases are TGTGCCAGCAGCTTATCTTCTAGGCTAGTGGGTTCCTACGAGCAGTACTTC. Amino acids: CASSLSSRLVGSYEQYF.

The gene calls are TRBV11-2 and TRBJ2-1, with a possible D match to TRBD2 (5 bases). The CDR3 spans 14 residues. Trimming left V 7 bases short and J 3 bases short, with 13 bases between. Germline-derived CDR1 and CDR2 are SGHAT and FQNNGV. CDR3 DNA sequence: TGTGCCAGCACCGTGGGAGTCGTCTACAATGAGCAGTTCTTC. This translates into CASTVGVVYNEQFF.

The genes are TRBV7-2 and TRBJ2-3; 10 bases are a match to TRBD2. This CDR3 region has 17 residues. J lost 5 bases, V lost 5 bases, and 13 bases had no gene match. Germline V lookup: CDR1 SGHTA, CDR2 FQGNSA. DNA for the CDR3: TGTGCCAGCAGCCCGACTAGCGGGCTGATCGCTATAGATACGCAGTATTTT. Encoded protein: CASSPTSGLIAIDTQYF. The entire variable domain, with the rest obtained from reference TRBV7-2 and TRBJ2-3, is as follows: GAGVSQSPSNKVTEKGKDVELRCDPISGHTALYWYRQSLGQGLEFLIYFQGNSAPDKSGLPSDRFSAERTGGSVSTLTIQRTQQEDSAVYLCASSPTSGLIAIDTQYFGPGTRLTVL.

This chain joins TRBV9 and TRBJ2-5, with 10 bases lining up with TRBD2. Germline assignment: CDR1 SGDLS and CDR2 YYNGEE. The CDR3 runs to 16 residues. With V trimmed by 0 bases and J by 5 bases, 7 bases remained unmatched. CDR3 amino acids: CASSVGASGGLETQYF. The CDR3 DNA is TGTGCCAGCAGCGTAGGGGCTAGCGGGGGTTTGGAGACCCAGTACTTC.

The chain links TRBV10-3 to TRBJ2-5, with D tentatively TRBD1 (6 bases). V was clipped by 0 bases and J by 7 bases, with 15 bases between them. The CDR3 length is 15 residues. Per germline, CDR1 ENHRY and CDR2 SYGVKD. CDR3 amino acids: CAISESAREGGTQYF. CDR3 nucleotide sequence: TGTGCCATCAGTGAGTCGGCTAGGGAAGGGGGGACCCAGTACTTC.

The chain recombines TRBV30 with TRBJ2-1; 11 nucleotides line up with TRBD2. Germline lookup yields CDR1 GTSNPN and CDR2 SVGIG (reference sequence). The CDR3 runs to 14 residues. V trimming: 5 bases; J trimming: 4 bases; junction bases outside the gene matches: 4. CDR3 bases: TGTGCCTGGGCCGGGACTAGCGGTTACAATGAGCAGTTCTTC. Protein: CAWAGTSGYNEQFF.

The chain couples TRBV5-1 to TRBJ2-7; 9 bases are shared with TRBD1. V shed 2 bases and J 6 bases; nucleotides not matched to a gene: 12. The length of the CDR3 is 16 residues. From germline, CDR1 is SGHRS and CDR2 YFSETQ. The CDR3: CASSFVPPGQGAEQYF. Written as DNA, the CDR3 is TGCGCCAGCAGCTTCGTTCCACCGGGACAGGGCGCCGAGCAGTACTTC.

The chain has TRBV19 and TRBJ2-3; TRBD2 matches at 7 bases. The CDR3 loop spans 16 amino acids. The ends lost 5 bases at V and 5 bases at J; junction bases unmatched: 13. The germline CDR1 and CDR2 sequences are LNHDA and SQIVND (reference sequence). The CDR3 nucleotides read TGTGCCAGTAGTCTCTCTTTTGCGGGAGTGAAAGATACGCAGTATTTT. Its translation is CASSLSFAGVKDTQYF.